The source of this T cell receptor (beta chain) is a study of T cell repertoires in cytomegalovirus infection. Study summary: Recently described HLA-C-restricted plus well-studied HLA-B-restricted CMV epitopes were used. Public TCR beta signatures marked donors with CMV infection and the matching HLA.

Study outcomes and limitations: Totalled public TCR beta family frequency picked out people who carried CMV plus the relevant HLA. HLA-C-restricted CMV-specific TCR beta clonotypes prevailed in the ex vivo response.

To note about this clonotype: Its antigen is unidentified.

CDR1 and CDR2 from the germline V gene are LNHDA and SQIVND (reference sequence). The CDR3 covers 13 residues. The V and J ends lost 6 bases and 6 bases respectively, with 14 bases between them. TCRdb itself ran the reads through MiXCR, one entry per CDR3 protein. Among about a million distinct CDR3 sequences listed, around 32% were seen once. Sample: cultured CD8+ T cells from PBMCs, taken from culture after CMV antigen stimulation. This TCR derives from a human donor in good health (CMV status not recorded). Some clones in this sample may be carry-over from other donors' samples. The chain combines TRBV19 with TRBJ1-1; TRBD1 might be the D (5 bases). Here the CDR3 reads CASSTNGAPEAFF. In nucleotides, the CDR3 is TGTGCCAGTAGCACGAATGGGGCCCCTGAAGCTTTCTTT. The whole variable domain, filled in from reference TRBV19 and TRBJ1-1, reads DGGITQSPKYLFRKEGQNVTLSCEQNLNHDAMYWYRQDPGQGLRLIYYSQIVNDFQKGDIAEGYSVSREKKESFPLTVTSAQKNPTAFYLCASSTNGAPEAFFGQGTRLTVV.